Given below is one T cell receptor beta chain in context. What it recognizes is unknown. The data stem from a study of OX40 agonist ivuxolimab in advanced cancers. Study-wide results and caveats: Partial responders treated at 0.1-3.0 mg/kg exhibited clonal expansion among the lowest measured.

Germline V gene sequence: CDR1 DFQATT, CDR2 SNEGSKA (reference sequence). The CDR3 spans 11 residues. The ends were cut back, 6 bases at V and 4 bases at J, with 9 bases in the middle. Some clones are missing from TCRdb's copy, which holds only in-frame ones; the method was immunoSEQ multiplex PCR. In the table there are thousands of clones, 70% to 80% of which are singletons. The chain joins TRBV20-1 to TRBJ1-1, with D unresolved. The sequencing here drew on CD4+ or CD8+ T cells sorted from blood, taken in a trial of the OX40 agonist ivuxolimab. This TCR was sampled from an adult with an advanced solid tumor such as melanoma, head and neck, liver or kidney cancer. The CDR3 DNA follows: TGCAGTGCCTCTCGGGTCACTGAAGCTTTCTTT. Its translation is CSASRVTEAFF.